Following are 18 T cell receptor beta chains from one sample sequenced in a study of CD8 T cells in Susac syndrome. With random hexamers, reverse transcription was performed on about 0.45 to 1 ug of RNA. From the immunoSEQ multiplex PCR reads, TCRdb called clonotypes with MiXCR, one entry per CDR3 protein. This table holds some 300,000 distinct CDR3 sequences, approximately 85% found once. The sample taken for sequencing was CD8+ T cells from PBMCs. The origin of the receptors is a human donor with multiple sclerosis.

The genes are TRBV18 and TRBJ2-5; 7 bases fit TRBD2. The germline CDR1 and CDR2 sequences are KGHSH and LQKENI. The V gene end was trimmed by 6 bases and the J gene end by 3 bases; junction bases not matched to a gene: 7. The CDR3 contains 14 residues. The CDR3: CASSPLADEETQYF. The CDR3 DNA follows: TGTGCCAGCTCGCCTCTAGCGGATGAAGAGACCCAGTACTTC.

V gene TRBV5-4 combines with J gene TRBJ2-7; 8 bases align to TRBD2. The CDR3 totals 14 residues. With V trimmed by 0 bases and J by 4 bases, 3 bases remained unmatched. Germline V gives CDR1 SGHNT, CDR2 YYREEE (reference sequence). CDR3 amino acids: CASSLEAGDYEQYF. The CDR3 DNA sequence: TGTGCCAGCAGCTTGGAAGCGGGAGATTACGAGCAGTACTTC.

The V and J genes are TRBV20-1 and TRBJ2-1; 7 bases line up with TRBD2. Germline lookup yields CDR1 DFQATT and CDR2 SNEGSKA (reference sequence). The CDR3 covers 15 residues. J lost 1 base, V lost 4 bases, and 7 bases had no gene match. The CDR3 loop reads CSATGLVQSYNEQFF. The DNA for the CDR3 is TGCAGTGCTACCGGACTAGTACAATCCTACAATGAGCAGTTCTTC.

This rearrangement joins TRBV28 to TRBJ1-1; tentative D call: TRBD1 (6 bases). Deletions cut 10 bases from V and 4 bases from J, with 16 bases between. CDR3 length equals 13 residues. Germline-derived CDR1 and CDR2 are MDHEN and SYDVKM. CDR3 sequence: CATEGGGGTEAFF. The CDR3 DNA sequence: TGTGCCACCGAGGGAGGAGGGGGCACTGAAGCTTTCTTT.

The CDR3 protein is CASSVAWGQHSPLHF. The CDR3 DNA follows: TGTGCCAGCAGCGTAGCTTGGGGACAGCATTCACCCCTCCACTTT. The V and J genes are TRBV9 and TRBJ1-6; TRBD1 agrees at 7 bases. Per the germline V gene, CDR1 is SGDLS and CDR2 is YYNGEE. The CDR3 totals 15 residues. V was clipped by 0 bases and J by 8 bases; unmatched bases: 5.

This chain uses TRBV15 with TRBJ1-5; a possible D gene is TRBD1 (5 bases). The CDR3 is 18 residues long. With 1 base removed from V and 7 bases from J, the gap between germline ends came to 23 bases. Germline V gene data show CDR1 as LNHNV and CDR2 as YYDKDF (reference sequence). CDR3 region: CATSRAPGGGAPGQPQHF. In nucleotides, the CDR3 is TGTGCCACCAGCAGAGCTCCTGGGGGAGGGGCCCCCGGGCAGCCCCAGCATTTT.

V and J are TRBV6-5 and TRBJ2-7; TRBD1 matches 12 bases. Germline CDR1 is MNHEY and CDR2 is SVGAGI. The V gene end was trimmed by 6 bases and the J gene end by 5 bases; junction bases not matched to a gene: 8. There are 15 residues in the CDR3. The CDR3 bases are TGTGCCAGCAGCTTTGGGACAGGGGGCCTCGACGAGCAGTACTTC. Translating it yields CASSFGTGGLDEQYF.

V gene TRBV20-1 combines with J gene TRBJ2-3, with 7 nucleotides matching TRBD2. Germline-derived CDR1 and CDR2 are DFQATT and SNEGSKA (reference sequence). The CDR3 loop spans 14 amino acids. The V gene end was trimmed by 1 base and the J gene end by 2 bases; junction bases not matched to a gene: 3. CDR3 sequence reads: CSARAGLNTDTQYF. Written as DNA, the CDR3 is TGCAGTGCTAGAGCGGGACTAAACACAGATACGCAGTATTTT.

This chain connects TRBV28 to TRBJ2-4; unclear D gene. The CDR3 has 14 amino acids. Looked up from germline, CDR1 is MDHEN and CDR2 is SYDVKM. Trimming took off 6 bases at V and 0 bases at J, with 9 bases between the two ends. CDR3 in DNA: TGTGCCAGCAGCCATGTCTTAGCCAAAAACATTCAGTACTTC. Translated: CASSHVLAKNIQYF.

The chain joins TRBV11-3 to TRBJ2-1; D call uncertain. This CDR3 is 15 amino acids long. Germline CDR1 reads SGHNT; CDR2 reads YENEEA. V lost 2 bases and J lost 0, with 8 bases in between. CDR3 region: CASSLRLSSYNEQFF. The CDR3, as DNA: TGTGCCAGCAGCTTACGGCTCAGCTCCTACAATGAGCAGTTCTTC.

The chain uses TRBV2 and TRBJ2-6, with D perhaps TRBD1 or TRBD2 (5 bases each). This CDR3 is 15 amino acids long. The germline gives CDR1 SNHLY, CDR2 FYNNEI. Trimming took off 11 bases at V and 1 base at J, with 15 bases between the two ends. The CDR3: CAPRGVVSGANVLTF. The CDR3 DNA follows: TGTGCCCCCCGAGGGGTAGTATCTGGGGCCAACGTCCTGACTTTC.

The chain uses TRBV5-5 and TRBJ2-7; 14 nucleotides line up with TRBD2. The CDR3 totals 16 residues. Germline CDR1 and CDR2: SGHKS and YYEKEE (reference sequence). The J segment lost 5 bases and the V segment lost 2 bases, leaving 6 bases of the junction unmatched. This chain's CDR3 is CASSLGTSGRGDEQYF. CDR3 coding DNA: TGTGCCAGCAGCTTAGGGACTAGCGGGAGAGGCGACGAGCAGTACTTC.

The CDR3 sequence is CASSAGSLLYF. In DNA, the CDR3 is TGTGCCAGCAGCGCCGGGTCCTTATTGTACTTC. This chain links TRBV7-9 with TRBJ2-5; D is uncertain. CDR1 is SEHNR, CDR2 FQNEAQ, per germline (reference sequence). The CDR3 spans 11 residues. V gave up 5 bases and J gave up 13 bases, with 14 bases separating them.

V is TRBV11-2 and J is TRBJ2-7; the match to TRBD2 covers 11 bases. Germline V CDR1 and CDR2: SGHAT, FQNNGV. This CDR3 has 16 amino acids. With 1 base clipped from V and 5 bases from J, the junction kept 7 bases outside the gene matches. CDR3 in DNA: TGTGCCAGCAGCTTAGGGTCCTTGACTAGCGGGGACGAGCAGTACTTC. It codes for CASSLGSLTSGDEQYF.

This clonotype was seen more than once but under ten times. This sequence joins TRBV24-1 and TRBJ2-7; 9 nucleotides agree with TRBD1. The germline V gene has CDR1 KGHDR and CDR2 SFDVKD. The CDR3 contains 16 residues. Trimming took 2 bases from V and 6 from J; bases not matched to a gene: 10. CDR3 residues: CATSDSGTGLIGEQYF. Here the CDR3 DNA reads TGTGCCACCAGTGATTCCGGGACAGGGTTGATCGGCGAGCAGTACTTC.

This clonotype was observed a handful of times. The J gene is TRBJ2-7, the V gene TRBV7-9; 7 bases match TRBD1. CDR1 and CDR2 (germline): SEHNR, FQNEAQ (reference sequence). The CDR3 contains 15 residues. Germline trimming cut 4 bases from V and 7 bases from J; bases unmatched to any gene: 13. Here the CDR3 reads CASSSTGAPKEEQYF. In nucleotides, the CDR3 is TGTGCCAGCAGCTCTACAGGGGCGCCCAAAGAAGAGCAGTACTTC.

This clonotype has just a few counts. This sequence joins TRBV6-2 or TRBV6-3 and TRBJ2-7; 7 bases agree with TRBD2. J lost 3 bases, V lost 8 bases, and 4 bases had no gene match. The germline gives CDR1 MNHEY, CDR2 SVGEGT. The CDR3 is 12 amino acids. The CDR3 sequence: CASGRGSYEQYF. CDR3 nucleotide sequence: TGTGCCAGCGGGCGCGGGAGCTACGAGCAGTACTTC.

With respect to this clonotype: Relative to the germline gene, one junction end is altered; a read error may explain this. This chain joins TRBV7-2 and TRBJ2-7; 13 positions match TRBD2. Per the germline V gene, CDR1 is SGHTA and CDR2 is FQGNSA. The CDR3 has 16 residues. The CDR3 is CASSLLAGGPSDEQYF. CDR3 bases: TGTGCCAGCAGCCTACTAGCGGGAGGGCCCTCCGACGAGCAGTACTTC. The complete variable domain, with remaining parts taken from reference TRBV7-2 and TRBJ2-7, reads GAGVSQSPSNKVTEKGKDVELRCDPISGHTALYWYRQSLGQGLEFLIYFQGNSAPDKSGLPSDRFSAERTGGSVSTLTIQRTQQEDSAVYLCASSLLAGGPSDEQYFGPGTRLTVT.